Presented here are 2 T cell receptor beta chains from one specimen sequenced in a study of cytomegalovirus exposure and HLA in healthy donors. Use of 60 Vbeta and 13 Jbeta primers characterized the PCR. Repertoires were generated with immunoSEQ multiplex PCR, while TCRdb's copy carries only in-frame clones and drops some. Of 150,000 to 200,000 clones in the sample, roughly 76% are singletons; the top ten hold 1.3% to 1.5%. Sequencing input: PBMCs. The receptors were sampled from a man aged 55 to 70 in good health and CMV-seronegative.

A single count supports this clone. The chain uses TRBV7-2 and TRBJ2-3, with 10 positions matching TRBD1. Germline V lookup: CDR1 SGHTA, CDR2 FQGNSA. The V gene end was trimmed by 5 bases and the J gene end by 6 bases; junction bases not matched to a gene: 8. This CDR3 is built from 15 residues. In DNA, the CDR3 is TGTGCCAGCAGCAGCGACAGGGGGCCATACGATACGCAGTATTTT. Translation: CASSSDRGPYDTQYF.

The V and J genes are TRBV19 and TRBJ1-5; D perhaps matches TRBD1 (5 bases). Trimming removed 6 bases at V and 5 bases at J, with 14 bases between. This CDR3 spans 14 amino acids. CDR1 LNHDA and CDR2 SQIVND come from the germline V gene (reference sequence). The CDR3 is CASSLWQGDQPQHF. In DNA form, the CDR3 reads TGTGCCAGTAGCCTGTGGCAGGGCGATCAGCCCCAGCATTTT.